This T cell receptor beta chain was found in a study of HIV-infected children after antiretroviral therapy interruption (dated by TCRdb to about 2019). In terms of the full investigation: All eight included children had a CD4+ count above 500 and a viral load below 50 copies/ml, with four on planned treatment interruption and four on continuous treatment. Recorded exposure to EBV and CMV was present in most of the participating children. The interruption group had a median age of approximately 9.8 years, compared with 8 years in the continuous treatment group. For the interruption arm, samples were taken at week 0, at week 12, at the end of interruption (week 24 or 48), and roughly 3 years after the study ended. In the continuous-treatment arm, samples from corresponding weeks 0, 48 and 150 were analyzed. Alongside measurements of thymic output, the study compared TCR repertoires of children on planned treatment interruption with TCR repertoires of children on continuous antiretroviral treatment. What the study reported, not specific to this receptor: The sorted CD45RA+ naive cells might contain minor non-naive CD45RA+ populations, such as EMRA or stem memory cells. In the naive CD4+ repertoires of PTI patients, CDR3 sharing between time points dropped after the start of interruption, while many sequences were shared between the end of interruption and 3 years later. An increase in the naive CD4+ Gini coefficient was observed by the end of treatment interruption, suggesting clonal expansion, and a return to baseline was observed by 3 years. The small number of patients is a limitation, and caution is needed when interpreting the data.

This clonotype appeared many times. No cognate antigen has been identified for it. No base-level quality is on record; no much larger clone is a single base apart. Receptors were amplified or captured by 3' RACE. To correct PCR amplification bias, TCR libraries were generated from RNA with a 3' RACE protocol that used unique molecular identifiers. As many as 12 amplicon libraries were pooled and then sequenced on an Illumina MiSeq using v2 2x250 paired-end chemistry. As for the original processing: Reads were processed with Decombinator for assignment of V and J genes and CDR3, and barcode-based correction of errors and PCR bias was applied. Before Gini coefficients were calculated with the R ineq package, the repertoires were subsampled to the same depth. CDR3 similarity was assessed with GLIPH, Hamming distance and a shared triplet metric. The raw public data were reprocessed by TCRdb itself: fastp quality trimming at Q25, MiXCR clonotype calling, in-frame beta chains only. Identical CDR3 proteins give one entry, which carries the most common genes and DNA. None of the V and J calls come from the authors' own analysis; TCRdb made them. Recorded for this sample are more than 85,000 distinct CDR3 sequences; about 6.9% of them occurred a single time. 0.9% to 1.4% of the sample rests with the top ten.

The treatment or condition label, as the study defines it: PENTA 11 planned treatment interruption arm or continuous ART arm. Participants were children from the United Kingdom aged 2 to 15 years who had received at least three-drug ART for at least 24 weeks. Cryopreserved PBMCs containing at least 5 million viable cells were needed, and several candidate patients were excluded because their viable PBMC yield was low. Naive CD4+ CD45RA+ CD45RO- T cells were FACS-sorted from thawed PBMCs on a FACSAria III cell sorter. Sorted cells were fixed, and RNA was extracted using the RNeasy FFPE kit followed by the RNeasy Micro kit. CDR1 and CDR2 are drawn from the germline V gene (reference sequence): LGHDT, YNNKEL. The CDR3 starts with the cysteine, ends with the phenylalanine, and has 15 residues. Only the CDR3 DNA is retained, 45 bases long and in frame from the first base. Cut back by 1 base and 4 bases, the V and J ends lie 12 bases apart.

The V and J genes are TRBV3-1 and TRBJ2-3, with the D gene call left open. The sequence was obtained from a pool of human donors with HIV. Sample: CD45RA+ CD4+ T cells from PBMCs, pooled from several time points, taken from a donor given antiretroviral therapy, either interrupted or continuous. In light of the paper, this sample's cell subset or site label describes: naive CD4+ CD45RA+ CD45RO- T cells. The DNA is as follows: TGTGCCAGCAGCCAAGGAGGAGTTTCCGCAGATACGCAGTATTTT. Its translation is CASSQGGVSADTQYF.